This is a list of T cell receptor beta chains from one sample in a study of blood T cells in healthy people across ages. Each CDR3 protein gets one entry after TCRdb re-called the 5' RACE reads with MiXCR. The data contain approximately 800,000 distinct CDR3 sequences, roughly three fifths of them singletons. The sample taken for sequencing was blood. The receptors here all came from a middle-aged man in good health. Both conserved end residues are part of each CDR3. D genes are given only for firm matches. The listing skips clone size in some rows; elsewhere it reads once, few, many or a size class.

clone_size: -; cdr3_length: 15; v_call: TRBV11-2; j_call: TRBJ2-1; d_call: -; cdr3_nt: TGTGCCAGCAGCCTTGGTCAGATCAACTACAATGAGCAGTTCTTC; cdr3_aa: CASSLGQINYNEQFF
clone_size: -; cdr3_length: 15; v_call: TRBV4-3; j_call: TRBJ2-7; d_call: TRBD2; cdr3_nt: TGCGCCAGCAGCCGTCGCGCGGGGGGAGAGTACGAGCAGTACTTC; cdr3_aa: CASSRRAGGEYEQYF
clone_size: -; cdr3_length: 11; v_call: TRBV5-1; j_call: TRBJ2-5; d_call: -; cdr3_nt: TGCGCCAGCAGAGAAATCGAGACCCAGTACTTC; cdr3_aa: CASREIETQYF
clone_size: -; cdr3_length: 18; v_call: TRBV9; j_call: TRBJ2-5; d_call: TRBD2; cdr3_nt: TGTGCCAGCAGCGTAGTGGCTAGCGGGAGGCCCTTGGAAGAGACCCAGTACTTC; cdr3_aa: CASSVVASGRPLEETQYF
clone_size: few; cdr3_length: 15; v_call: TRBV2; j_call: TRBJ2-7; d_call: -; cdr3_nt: TGTGCCAGCAGTTTGGGGTCTCTCTCGTTCAACGAGCAGTACTTC; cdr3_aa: CASSLGSLSFNEQYF
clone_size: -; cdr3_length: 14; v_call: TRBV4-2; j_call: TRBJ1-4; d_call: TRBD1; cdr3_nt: TGTGCCAGCAGCCAAGATACAGGGGGGGAAAAACTGTTTTTT; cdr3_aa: CASSQDTGGEKLFF
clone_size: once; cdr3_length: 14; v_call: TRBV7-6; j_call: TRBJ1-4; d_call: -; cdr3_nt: TGTGCCAGCAGCCGGGGGGGCCCGGATGGAAAACTGTTTTTT; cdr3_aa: CASSRGGPDGKLFF
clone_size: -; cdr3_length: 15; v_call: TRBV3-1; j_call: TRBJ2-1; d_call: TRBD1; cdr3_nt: TGTGCCAGCAGCCCTACCCAGGGGGTTTACAATGAGCAGTTCTTC; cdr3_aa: CASSPTQGVYNEQFF
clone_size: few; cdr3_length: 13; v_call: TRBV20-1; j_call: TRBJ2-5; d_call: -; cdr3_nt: TGCAGTGCTAGAGGGACTCCACAAGAGACCCAGTACTTC; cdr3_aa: CSARGTPQETQYF
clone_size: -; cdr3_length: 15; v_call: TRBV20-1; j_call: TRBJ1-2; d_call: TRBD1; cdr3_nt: TGCAGTGCTTCGACCCCAACAGGGGGCTATTATGGCTACACCTTC; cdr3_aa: CSASTPTGGYYGYTF
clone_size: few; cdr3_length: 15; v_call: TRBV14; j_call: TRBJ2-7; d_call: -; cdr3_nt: TGTGCCAGCAGCCAAGAAGTCGGCAGCTCCTACGAGCAGTACTTC; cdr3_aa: CASSQEVGSSYEQYF
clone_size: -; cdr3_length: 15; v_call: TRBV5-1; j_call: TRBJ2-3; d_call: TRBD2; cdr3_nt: TGCGCCAGCAGCTCTCGGCGGGAGGGCTCGGATACGCAGTATTTT; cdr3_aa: CASSSRREGSDTQYF
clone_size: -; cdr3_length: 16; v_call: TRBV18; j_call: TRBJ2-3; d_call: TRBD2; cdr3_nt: TGTGCCAGCTCACCAGGGCGCGGGGGGACAACAGATACGCAGTATTTT; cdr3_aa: CASSPGRGGTTDTQYF
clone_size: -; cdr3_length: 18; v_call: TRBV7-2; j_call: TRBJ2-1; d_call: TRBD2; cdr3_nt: TGTGCCAGCAGTCTTAGTTGGTCTAGCGGGAGTTGGGGCAATGAGCAGTTCTTC; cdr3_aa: CASSLSWSSGSWGNEQFF
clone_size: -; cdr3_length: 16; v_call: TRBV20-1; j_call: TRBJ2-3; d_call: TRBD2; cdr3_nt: TGCAGTGCTAGAGATGTCCTTGCGGGAGGGACAGATACGCAGTATTTT; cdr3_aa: CSARDVLAGGTDTQYF
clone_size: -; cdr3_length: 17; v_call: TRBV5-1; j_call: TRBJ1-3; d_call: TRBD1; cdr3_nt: TGCGCCAGCAGCTTCCCGACAGGGAAGGCTGCTGGAAACACCATATATTTT; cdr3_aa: CASSFPTGKAAGNTIYF
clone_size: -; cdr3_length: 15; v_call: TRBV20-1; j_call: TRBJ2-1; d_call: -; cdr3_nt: TGCAGTGCTAGTAGGGGACGAAGCTCCTACAATGAGCAGTTCTTC; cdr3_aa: CSASRGRSSYNEQFF
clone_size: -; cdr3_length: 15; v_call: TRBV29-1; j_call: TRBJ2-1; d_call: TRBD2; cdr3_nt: TGCAGCGTTAAGAAGCGGGAGGACTCCTACAATGAGCAGTTCTTC; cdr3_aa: CSVKKREDSYNEQFF
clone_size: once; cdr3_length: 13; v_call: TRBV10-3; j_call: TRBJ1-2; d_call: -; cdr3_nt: TGTGCCACACAGCCGATGTCTGGCTATGGCTACACCTTC; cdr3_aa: CATQPMSGYGYTF
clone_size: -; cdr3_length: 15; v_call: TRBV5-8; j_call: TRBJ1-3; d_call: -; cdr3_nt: TGTGCCAGCAGCAGGGCGGAGAACTCTGGAAACACCATATATTTT; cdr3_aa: CASSRAENSGNTIYF
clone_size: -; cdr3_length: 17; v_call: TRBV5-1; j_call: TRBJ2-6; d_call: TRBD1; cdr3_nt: TGCGCCAGCAGACGACAGGGAGTCTCTTCTGGGGCCAACGTCCTGACTTTC; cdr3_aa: CASRRQGVSSGANVLTF
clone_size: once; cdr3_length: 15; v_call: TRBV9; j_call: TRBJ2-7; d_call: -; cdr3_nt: TGTGCCAGCAGTTTTTATAGCGGAAGCTCCTACGAGCAGTACTTC; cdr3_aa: CASSFYSGSSYEQYF
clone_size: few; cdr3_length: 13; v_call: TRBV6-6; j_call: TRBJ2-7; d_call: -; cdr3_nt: TGTGCCAGCAGTCGGGACGTGGCGTACGAGCAGTACTTC; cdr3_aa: CASSRDVAYEQYF
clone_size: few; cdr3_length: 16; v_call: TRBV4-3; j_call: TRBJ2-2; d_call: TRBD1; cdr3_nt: TGCGCCAGCAGCCAAGAAACAGGGGAGCACACCGGGGAGCTGTTTTTT; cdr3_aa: CASSQETGEHTGELFF
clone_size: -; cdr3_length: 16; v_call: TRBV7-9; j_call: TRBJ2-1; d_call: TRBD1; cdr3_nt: TGTGCCAGCGACTCGACAGGGGACGGCTCCTACAATGAGCAGTTCTTC; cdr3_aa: CASDSTGDGSYNEQFF
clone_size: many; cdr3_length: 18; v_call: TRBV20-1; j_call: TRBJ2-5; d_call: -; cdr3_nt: TGCAGTGCTAGGCGAGGGGATCTTGGCTCCGCCGTCAGAGCGACCCAGTACTTC; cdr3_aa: CSARRGDLGSAVRATQYF
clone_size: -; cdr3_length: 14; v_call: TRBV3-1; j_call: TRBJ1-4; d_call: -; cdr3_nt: TGTGCCAGCAGCCCGCGGAGCGGGGGTGAAAAACTGTTTTTT; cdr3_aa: CASSPRSGGEKLFF
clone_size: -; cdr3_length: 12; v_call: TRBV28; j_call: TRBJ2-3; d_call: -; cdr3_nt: TGTGCCAGCAGACTATACACAGATACGCAGTATTTT; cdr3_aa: CASRLYTDTQYF
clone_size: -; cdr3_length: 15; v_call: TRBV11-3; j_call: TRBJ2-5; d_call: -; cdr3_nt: TGTGCCAGCAGCCCGGAGTGGAATAGTTCGGGGACCCAGTACTTC; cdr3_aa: CASSPEWNSSGTQYF
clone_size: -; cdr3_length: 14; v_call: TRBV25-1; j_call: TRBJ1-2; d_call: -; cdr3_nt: TGTGCCAGCAGTGCCGGGCAGGGCCTATATGGCTACACCTTC; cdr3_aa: CASSAGQGLYGYTF
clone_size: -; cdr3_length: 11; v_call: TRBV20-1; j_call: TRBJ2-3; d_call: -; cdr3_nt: TGCAGTGCGCGAAACACAGATACGCAGTATTTT; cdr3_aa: CSARNTDTQYF
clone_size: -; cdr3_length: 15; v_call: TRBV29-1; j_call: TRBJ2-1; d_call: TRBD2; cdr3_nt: TGCAGCGTTGAAGCCGGGACTAGCGGATTTTACGAGCAGTTCTTC; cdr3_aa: CSVEAGTSGFYEQFF
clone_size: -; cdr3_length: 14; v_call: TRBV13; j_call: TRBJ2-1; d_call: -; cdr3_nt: TGTGCCAGCAGCCTATTACGGGGGGCCGACGAGCAGTTCTTC; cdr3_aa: CASSLLRGADEQFF
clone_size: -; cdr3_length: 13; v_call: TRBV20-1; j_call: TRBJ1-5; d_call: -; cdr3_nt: TGCAGTGCTAGAGATCTCGCGGTACACCCCCAGCATTTT; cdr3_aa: CSARDLAVHPQHF
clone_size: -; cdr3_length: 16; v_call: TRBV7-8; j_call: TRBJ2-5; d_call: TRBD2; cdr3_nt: TGTGCCAGCAGTAAGGCGGCAGGGACTAGTGGCGAGACCCAGTACTTC; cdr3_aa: CASSKAAGTSGETQYF
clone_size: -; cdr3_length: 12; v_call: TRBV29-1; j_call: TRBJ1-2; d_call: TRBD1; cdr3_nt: TGCAGCGTCGCAGGGGGTCTCAATGGCTACACCTTC; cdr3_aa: CSVAGGLNGYTF
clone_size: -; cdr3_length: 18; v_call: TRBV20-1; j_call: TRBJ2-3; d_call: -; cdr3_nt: TGCAGTGCTAGAGATCTGGGGCTTTCAAGGGGGGCGACAGATGCGCAGTATTTT; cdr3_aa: CSARDLGLSRGATDAQYF
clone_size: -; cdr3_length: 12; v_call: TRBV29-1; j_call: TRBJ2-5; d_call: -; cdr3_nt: TGCAGCGTACTACAGGGTGGGGAGACCCAGTACTTC; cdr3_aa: CSVLQGGETQYF
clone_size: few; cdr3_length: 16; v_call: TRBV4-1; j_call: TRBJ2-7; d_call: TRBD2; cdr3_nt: TGCGCCAGCAGCTTCACGCCTAGCGGGCTAGCCTACGAGCAGTACTTC; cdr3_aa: CASSFTPSGLAYEQYF
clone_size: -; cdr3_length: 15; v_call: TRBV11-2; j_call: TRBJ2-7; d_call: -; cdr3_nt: TGTGCCAGCAGCATACCCGGGACGCCTGCCTACGAGCAGTACTTC; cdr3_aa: CASSIPGTPAYEQYF
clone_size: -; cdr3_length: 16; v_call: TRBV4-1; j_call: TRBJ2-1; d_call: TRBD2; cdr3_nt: TGCGCCAGCAGCCAAGGAGTGGGACTAGCGGGAGGGGCTCAGTTCTTC; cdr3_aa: CASSQGVGLAGGAQFF
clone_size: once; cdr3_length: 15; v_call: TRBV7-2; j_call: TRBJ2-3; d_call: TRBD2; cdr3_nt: TGTGCCAGCAGCTCGACTAGCGGCTCAACACATACGCAGTATTTT; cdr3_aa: CASSSTSGSTHTQYF